The 27 T cell receptor beta chains in this list originate from one sample, sequenced in a study of cytomegalovirus exposure and HLA in healthy donors. PCR involved 60 Vbeta and 13 Jbeta primers. TCRdb's table, derived via immunoSEQ multiplex PCR, lists solely in-frame clones and lacks some. This sample carries under 200,000 clones, about 75% of them seen once, and the ten largest clones take around 8%. Sequencing input: PBMCs. These receptors originate from a woman in her forties in good health and CMV-seropositive.

V gene TRBV9 combines with J gene TRBJ1-4; maybe TRBD1 (5 bases). The CDR3 has 16 amino acids. Germline CDR1 is SGDLS and CDR2 is YYNGEE. Deletions cut 0 bases from V and 0 bases from J, with 9 bases between. CDR3 sequence reads: CASSVDPGSTNEKLFF. CDR3 DNA: TGTGCCAGCAGCGTAGACCCAGGGTCAACTAATGAAAAACTGTTTTTT.

V gene TRBV7-2 combines with J gene TRBJ1-1, with a tentative D call TRBD1 (6 bases). Germline assignment: CDR1 SGHTA and CDR2 FQGNSA. The CDR3 sequence is 13 residues long. Trimming took off 7 bases at V and 1 base at J, with 10 bases between the two ends. CDR3 in DNA: TGTGCCAGCACCAGGGGTGGGAACACTGAAGCTTTCTTT. This sequence encodes CASTRGGNTEAFF.

The genes are TRBV7-3 and TRBJ2-2; 9 bases fit TRBD1. Germline V gives CDR1 SGHTA, CDR2 FQGTGA. Trimming removed 4 bases from V and 9 bases from J; junction bases left unmatched: 3. This CDR3 region has 13 residues. The CDR3 sequence is CASSSGQGRELFF. The CDR3 nucleotides are TGTGCCAGCAGCTCGGGACAGGGAAGGGAGCTGTTTTTT.

The chain links TRBV27 to TRBJ2-7; 7 nucleotides align to TRBD1. V was clipped by 6 bases and J by 0 bases; unmatched bases: 8. The CDR3 is made up of 15 amino acids. Germline CDR1 and CDR2: MNHEY and SMNVEV (reference sequence). CDR3 nucleotides: TGTGCCAGCAGCCATGAGGGACAGACCTCCTACGAGCAGTACTTC. It codes for CASSHEGQTSYEQYF.

This rearrangement joins TRBV28 to TRBJ2-1; 7 bases line up with TRBD2. Looked up from germline, CDR1 is MDHEN and CDR2 is SYDVKM. CDR3 size: 14 residues. After removal of 5 bases from V and 6 bases from J, the junction contained 7 bases not matched to a gene. CDR3 in amino acids: CASSPLAEVNEQFF. The DNA for the CDR3 is TGTGCCAGCAGTCCCCTAGCGGAGGTCAATGAGCAGTTCTTC. Full variable domain (missing parts from reference TRBV28 and TRBJ2-1): DVKVTQSSRYLVKRTGEKVFLECVQDMDHENMFWYRQDPGLGLRLIYFSYDVKMKEKGDIPEGYSVSREKKERFSLILESASTNQTSMYLCASSPLAEVNEQFFGPGTRLTVL.

This clone was detected only once. This chain uses TRBV7-2 with TRBJ2-1, with D uncertain. The V end was cut by 1 base, the J end by 0 bases, with 7 bases between. Germline CDR1 reads SGHTA; CDR2 reads FQGNSA. The CDR3 is 15 residues long. The CDR3 protein is CASSLVANSYNEQFF. CDR3 DNA sequence: TGTGCCAGCAGCTTAGTAGCCAACTCCTACAATGAGCAGTTCTTC.

This chain joins TRBV5-1 and TRBJ2-7, with 8 bases lining up with TRBD1. Germline V gene sequence: CDR1 SGHRS, CDR2 YFSETQ. V gave up 1 base and J gave up 2 bases; unmatched junction bases: 5. The CDR3 contains 15 residues. The CDR3 is CASSLPGTGPYEQYF. In nucleotides, the CDR3 is TGCGCCAGCAGCTTGCCCGGGACAGGCCCCTACGAGCAGTACTTC.

This clone has just a few counts. The V call is TRBV6-1, the J call TRBJ1-2, with D possibly TRBD1 on 5 matching bases. V lost 8 bases and J lost 4, with 11 bases in between. The CDR3 sequence is 12 residues long. Per the germline V gene, CDR1 is MNHNS and CDR2 is SASEGT. CDR3 nucleotide sequence: TGTGCCAGCCGGACATTAGGCTATGGCTACACCTTC. Its translation is CASRTLGYGYTF.

The chain recombines TRBV14 with TRBJ2-1; 8 nucleotides line up with TRBD2. Germline values: CDR1 SGHDN, CDR2 FVKESK. With 2 bases clipped from V and 5 bases from J, the junction kept 5 bases outside the gene matches. CDR3 length equals 15 residues. Here the CDR3 reads CASSQKLAAHNEQFF. The CDR3 nucleotides read TGTGCCAGCAGCCAAAAACTAGCGGCCCACAATGAGCAGTTCTTC.

Only a few counts were recorded for this clone. J is TRBJ2-1 and V is TRBV5-1; 8 bases are shared with TRBD2. Germline V gene data show CDR1 as SGHRS and CDR2 as YFSETQ. The CDR3 spans 14 residues. Trimming removed 3 bases from V and 6 bases from J; junction bases left unmatched: 5. This chain's CDR3 is CASSSGLAFNEQFF. CDR3 in DNA: TGCGCCAGCAGCTCTGGACTAGCTTTCAATGAGCAGTTCTTC.

In regard to this clone: Sequence at one end of the junction differs from germline and may be a read error. The J gene is TRBJ1-5, the V gene TRBV2; D remains ambiguous. CDR3 length: 16 residues. The germline V gene has CDR1 SNHLY and CDR2 FYNNEI. CDR3 DNA: TGTGCCAGCAGCGAAGACCTTGGTTCCCTCTTCGGGTCCCAGCATTTT. It codes for CASSEDLGSLFGSQHF.

This rearrangement joins TRBV4-1 to TRBJ1-2; no clear D gene. CDR3 length: 14 residues. Trimming took off 0 bases at V and 5 bases at J, with 10 bases between the two ends. The germline gives CDR1 MGHRA, CDR2 YSYEKL. The CDR3, as DNA: TGCGCCAGCAGCCAAGACGCCCAGGCATATGGCTACACCTTC. It codes for CASSQDAQAYGYTF.

This CDR3 reads CASSLNRVNEQYF. The CDR3 DNA follows: TGTGCCAGCAGCTTAAACAGGGTCAACGAGCAGTACTTC. V is TRBV11-2 and J is TRBJ2-7; weak D call: TRBD1 (6 bases). V shed 2 bases and J shed 5 bases, with 10 bases lying between them. The germline CDR1 and CDR2 sequences are SGHAT and FQNNGV. The CDR3 spans 13 residues.

This sequence joins TRBV15 and TRBJ1-5; D unclear. This CDR3 has 14 amino acids. Germline assignment: CDR1 LNHNV and CDR2 YYDKDF (reference sequence). Between the trimmed V and J ends, which lost 0 bases and 5 bases, there was a span of 8 bases. The CDR3 bases are TGTGCCACCAGCAGAGATTACGAGGATCAGCCCCAGCATTTT. It specifies CATSRDYEDQPQHF.

This rearrangement joins TRBV19 to TRBJ2-3, with D maybe TRBD1 (5 bases). The germline V gene has CDR1 LNHDA and CDR2 SQIVND (reference sequence). Trimming removed 3 bases from V and 2 bases from J, with 12 bases in between. This CDR3 spans 15 amino acids. The CDR3 protein is CASSIGADTTDTQYF. In nucleotides, the CDR3 is TGTGCCAGTAGTATTGGGGCAGACACCACAGATACGCAGTATTTT.

Comments on this clone: In the same sample, other DNA sequences code for this CDR3. This sequence joins TRBV28 and TRBJ2-6; D call uncertain. With 2 bases removed from V and 2 bases from J, the gap between germline ends came to 4 bases. The CDR3 extends over 14 amino acids. Germline V gene data show CDR1 as MDHEN and CDR2 as SYDVKM. The CDR3: CASSLRAGANVLTF. In DNA, the CDR3 is TGTGCCAGCAGTTTACGGGCTGGGGCCAACGTCCTGACTTTC.

The V call is TRBV5-5, the J call TRBJ2-5; a possible D gene is TRBD1 (5 bases). The DNA end favors TRBJ2-7, so the J call may be wrong. The CDR3 spans 15 residues. The V gene's germline CDR1 is SGHKS and CDR2 YYEKEE (reference sequence). CDR3 DNA: TGTGCCAGCAGACTGGCGACAGTTAGCTCCTACGAGCAGTACTTC. Translation: CASRLATVSSYEQYF.

This clone occurred a few times. The rearrangement joins TRBV10-1 to TRBJ2-4; 10 bases line up with TRBD1. With V trimmed by 5 bases and J by 4 bases, 2 bases remained unmatched. CDR1 and CDR2 from the germline V gene are WNHNN and SYGVQD (reference sequence). The CDR3 contains 14 residues. The CDR3 DNA reads TGCGCCAGCAGTAGGGGACAGGGGAAAAACATTCAGTACTTC. This sequence encodes CASSRGQGKNIQYF.

The chain employs TRBV7-8 and TRBJ2-7; TRBD2 aligns across 8 bases. The ends lost 5 bases at V and 5 bases at J; junction bases unmatched: 5. The CDR3 length is 13 residues. Germline lookup yields CDR1 SGHVS and CDR2 FQNEAQ. This CDR3 reads CASSLRTSHEQYF. The CDR3, as DNA: TGTGCCAGCAGCCTTCGGACTAGCCACGAGCAGTACTTC.

The chain employs TRBV7-9 and TRBJ2-2; 7 nucleotides align to TRBD1. Germline V CDR1 and CDR2: SEHNR, FQNEAQ (reference sequence). The CDR3 totals 14 residues. Trimming at V came to 5 bases and at J to 3 bases, leaving 3 bases not matched to a gene. CDR3: CASSPDRDTGELFF. In nucleotides, the CDR3 is TGTGCCAGCAGCCCCGACAGGGACACCGGGGAGCTGTTTTTT.

The CDR3 sequence is CASSLEGALIGETQYF. The DNA of the CDR3 is TGTGCCAGCAGCTTGGAAGGGGCGTTGATCGGGGAGACCCAGTACTTC. This sequence joins TRBV5-5 and TRBJ2-5; D possibly corresponds to TRBD1 (5 bases). Trimming pared 0 bases from V and 5 bases from J, leaving 17 bases between. The CDR3 is made up of 16 amino acids. Germline CDR1 and CDR2: SGHKS and YYEKEE (reference sequence).

This clone was seen a single time. The chain links TRBV4-3 to TRBJ2-3; 9 bases match TRBD2. V trimming: 0 bases; J trimming: 6 bases; junction bases outside the gene matches: 13. This CDR3 has 18 residues. Germline loops: CDR1 LGHNA, CDR2 YSLEER. CDR3 in amino acids: CASSQDRVAGGPGDTQYF. Here the CDR3 DNA reads TGCGCCAGCAGCCAAGATCGCGTGGCGGGAGGGCCGGGGGATACGCAGTATTTT.

The rearrangement uses TRBV4-2 and TRBJ2-7; weak D call: TRBD2 (7 bases). Per germline, CDR1 LGHNA and CDR2 YNFKEQ. The CDR3 totals 16 residues. V was clipped by 4 bases and J by 2 bases, with 18 bases between them. The CDR3 protein is CASSPGGRQVTYEQYF. CDR3 nucleotide sequence: TGTGCCAGCAGCCCCGGGGGGAGACAGGTAACCTACGAGCAGTACTTC.

This clone came up a few times. Sequence at one end of the junction differs from germline and may be a read error. The CDR3: CASSLLDLTHYEQYF. Here the CDR3 DNA reads TGTGCCAGCAGCTTGTTGGATTTGACTCACTACGAGCAGTACTTC. The J gene is TRBJ2-7, the V gene TRBV5-1; D gene uncertain. The CDR3 has 15 residues. Germline assignment: CDR1 SGHRS and CDR2 YFSETQ.

The CDR3 is CAWNRERSYEQYF. The CDR3 nucleotides read TGTGCCTGGAATAGGGAGAGATCCTACGAGCAGTACTTC. The chain uses TRBV30 and TRBJ2-7, with a weak D call TRBD2 (5 bases). The CDR3 extends over 13 amino acids. The germline gives CDR1 GTSNPN, CDR2 SVGIG (reference sequence). V lost 4 bases to trimming and J lost 1 base, with 11 bases between them.

This clone was detected only once. This chain uses TRBV28 with TRBJ1-5; 9 bases are shared with TRBD1. This CDR3 is built from 16 residues. Germline CDR1 is MDHEN and CDR2 is SYDVKM. J lost 2 bases, V lost 0 bases, and 2 bases had no gene match. CDR3 nucleotides: TGTGCCAGCAGTTTATGGACAGGGGGGCGCAATCAGCCCCAGCATTTT. Residues: CASSLWTGGRNQPQHF.

This clone has only a few counts. The V gene is TRBV7-6, the J gene TRBJ1-4; D not resolved. The germline CDR1 and CDR2 sequences are SGHVS and FNYEAQ. Deletions cut 10 bases from V and 5 bases from J, with 17 bases between. The CDR3 loop spans 14 amino acids. DNA for the CDR3: TGTGCCACCCGCCTAACGTCGAACAATGAAAAACTGTTTTTT. Translated, it gives CATRLTSNNEKLFF.